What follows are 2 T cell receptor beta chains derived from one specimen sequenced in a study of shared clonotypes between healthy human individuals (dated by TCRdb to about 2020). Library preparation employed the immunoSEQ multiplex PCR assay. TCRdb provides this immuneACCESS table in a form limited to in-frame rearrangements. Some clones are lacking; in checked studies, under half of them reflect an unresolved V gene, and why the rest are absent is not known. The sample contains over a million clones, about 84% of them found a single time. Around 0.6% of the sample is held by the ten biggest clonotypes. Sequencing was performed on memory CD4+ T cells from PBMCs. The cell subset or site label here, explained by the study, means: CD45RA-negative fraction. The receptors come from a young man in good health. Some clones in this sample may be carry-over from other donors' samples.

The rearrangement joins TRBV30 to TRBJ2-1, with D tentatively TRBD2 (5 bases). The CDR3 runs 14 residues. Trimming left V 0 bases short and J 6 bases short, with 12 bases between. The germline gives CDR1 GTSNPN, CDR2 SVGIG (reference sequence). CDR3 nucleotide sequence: TGTGCCTGGAGTGTACTCCTAGCCTCCAATGAGCAGTTCTTC. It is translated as CAWSVLLASNEQFF.

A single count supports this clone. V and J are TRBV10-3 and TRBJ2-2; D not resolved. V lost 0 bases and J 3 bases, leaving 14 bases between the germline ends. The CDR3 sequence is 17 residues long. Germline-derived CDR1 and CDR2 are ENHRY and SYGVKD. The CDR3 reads CAISESGRIVYTGELFF. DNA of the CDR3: TGTGCCATCAGTGAGTCGGGCAGGATCGTTTACACCGGGGAGCTGTTTTTT.